The 14 T cell receptor beta chains reported below all come from one sample, sequenced in a study of CD4 and CD8 cells across lung adenocarcinoma regions. Each CDR3 protein is one row after TCRdb ran MiXCR on the PCR reads. The repertoire has fewer than 10,000 distinct CDR3 sequences, 46% of them found once; the top ten carry roughly 18%. Sequenced material: CD4+ T cells from the margin of a lung tumor. These receptors were collected from a female donor with lung adenocarcinoma. The CD4 and CD8 labels of this study may be unreliable.

This clonotype is a singleton in its sample. This chain joins TRBV10-3 and TRBJ2-1; weak D call: TRBD1 (6 bases). The DNA matches TRBJ2-7 better at its end, which makes the J call doubtful. The CDR3 consists of 14 residues. From germline, CDR1 is ENHRY and CDR2 SYGVKD. DNA for the CDR3: TGTGCCATCCAAGACAGGACAACAGGGCTCGAGCAGTACTTC. Its protein is CAIQDRTTGLEQYF.

The V call is TRBV7-6, the J call TRBJ2-1, with D maybe TRBD1 (8 bases). Germline-derived CDR1 and CDR2 are SGHVS and FNYEAQ. CDR3 length: 16 residues. The V gene lost 6 bases and the J gene lost 3 bases, with 18 bases spanning the gap. CDR3 nucleotides: TGTGCCAGCAGGAGGACAGGGAGGGAACGCTACAATGAGCAGTTCTTC. It encodes CASRRTGRERYNEQFF. Together with reference TRBV7-6 and TRBJ2-1, the CDR3 gives the full variable domain: GAGVSQSPRYKVTKRGQDVALRCDPISGHVSLYWYRQALGQGPEFLTYFNYEAQQDKSGLPNDRFSAERPEGSISTLTIQRTEQRDSAMYRCASRRTGRERYNEQFFGPGTRLTVL.

By share of the sample, this clonotype is medium-sized (0.01 to 0.1%). V gene TRBV6-1 combines with J gene TRBJ1-1; possible D gene TRBD1, 6 bases. The CDR3 runs 13 residues. V was cut by 7 bases and J by 6 bases, with 15 bases left in between. The germline gives CDR1 MNHNS, CDR2 SASEGT. The CDR3 DNA follows: TGTGCCAGCAAACTAGGGGGGCCACCTGAAGCTTTCTTT. Residues: CASKLGGPPEAFF.

The chain combines TRBV27 with TRBJ2-5; 8 nucleotides line up with TRBD2. The V segment lost 3 bases and the J segment 7 bases; nucleotides outside the gene matches: 10. CDR3 length: 15 amino acids. The germline V gene encodes CDR1 MNHEY and CDR2 SMNVEV (reference sequence). The CDR3 DNA reads as TGTGCCAGCAGTTTTGGGACTAGAGGAGGTGGGACCCAGTACTTC. Protein: CASSFGTRGGGTQYF.

This clonotype is categorized as medium-sized. The chain couples TRBV7-2 to TRBJ2-1; D remains ambiguous. CDR3 length: 14 amino acids. Germline V gives CDR1 SGHTA, CDR2 FQGNSA. Trimming removed 5 bases at V and 5 bases at J, with 13 bases between. The CDR3 sequence: CASSQSQVDNEQFF. DNA of the CDR3: TGTGCCAGCAGCCAGTCCCAAGTGGACAATGAGCAGTTCTTC. The variable domain in full, completed from reference TRBV7-2 and TRBJ2-1, reads GAGVSQSPSNKVTEKGKDVELRCDPISGHTALYWYRQSLGQGLEFLIYFQGNSAPDKSGLPSDRFSAERTGGSVSTLTIQRTQQEDSAVYLCASSQSQVDNEQFFGPGTRLTVL.

CDR3 residues: CATPPPTYEQYF. CDR3 DNA: TGTGCCACCCCCCCCCCCACCTACGAGCAGTACTTC. The chain uses TRBV10-3 and TRBJ2-5; D remains ambiguous. The DNA end is more similar to TRBJ2-7, so the J call may be wrong. Germline loops: CDR1 ENHRY, CDR2 SYGVKD. The length of the CDR3 is 12 residues.

The rearrangement joins TRBV6-1 to TRBJ1-5; D might be TRBD1 (6 bases). The J call is in doubt because the DNA end fits TRBJ1-6 better. This CDR3 has 15 residues. Germline V CDR1 and CDR2: MNHNS, SASEGT. The DNA for the CDR3 is TGTGCCAGCAAGAGTACAGGGTCTGGCAATCAGCCCCTCCACTTT. It specifies CASKSTGSGNQPLHF.

This clonotype is large (0.1 to 1%) in the sample. The chain uses TRBV6-5 and TRBJ2-3; 11 nucleotides align to TRBD2. Germline V gene lookup returns CDR1 MNHEY and CDR2 SVGAGI. Trimming took 4 bases from V and 4 from J; bases not matched to a gene: 10. The CDR3 is 17 amino acids. CDR3 loop: CASSFRTSGQSADTQYF. The CDR3 DNA reads TGTGCCAGCAGTTTTCGGACTAGCGGGCAGTCGGCAGATACGCAGTATTTT.

V usage is TRBV6-5 and J usage is TRBJ2-5, with 7 positions matching TRBD2. The J call may not be correct, given that the DNA end is closer to TRBJ2-7. This CDR3 has 17 residues. CDR1 MNHEY and CDR2 SVGAGI come from the germline V gene. CDR3 protein: CASSFSKGLADSYEQYF. The CDR3 nucleotides are TGTGCCAGCAGTTTTTCAAAAGGTCTAGCGGACTCCTACGAGCAGTACTTC.

As concerns this clonotype: This may come from a read error, since a much larger clone is one base off. V and J are TRBV7-8 and TRBJ2-5; tentative D call: TRBD2 (5 bases). CDR3 size: 16 residues. Germline V CDR1 and CDR2: SGHVS, FQNEAQ. Trimming left V 2 bases short and J 7 bases short, with 20 bases between. The DNA for the CDR3 is TGTGCCAGCAGCTTAAACGTGGGAGCGGATCACGCGACCCAGTACTTC. Its translation: CASSLNVGADHATQYF.

As to this clonotype: Germline and junction disagree at one end, which may indicate a read error. The chain combines TRBV11-3 with TRBJ2-3; D possibly corresponds to TRBD2 (5 bases). The germline V gene encodes CDR1 SGHNT and CDR2 YENEEA. CDR3 length: 15 amino acids. CDR3: CASSSGMGATDTQYF. In nucleotides, the CDR3 is TGTGCCAGCAGCTCGGGCATGGGAGCCACAGATACGCAGTATTTC.

This clonotype was seen at least ten times. The chain combines TRBV7-2 with TRBJ2-3; TRBD2 might be the D (5 bases). CDR3 length: 15 amino acids. Trimming shortened V by 2 bases and J by 6 bases, and 15 bases separated the two germline ends. Germline CDR1 is SGHTA and CDR2 is FQGNSA. The CDR3 is CASSLFAGEADTQYF. The DNA for the CDR3 is TGTGCCAGCAGCTTATTTGCGGGTGAGGCCGATACGCAGTATTTT.

Many counts were recorded for this clonotype. The V call is TRBV12-3 or TRBV12-4, the J call TRBJ2-1; D perhaps matches TRBD1 (6 bases). TRBJ2-5 matches the DNA end more closely, so the J call is doubtful. There are 13 residues in the CDR3. CDR3 in amino acids: CASRQGVGETQYF. The CDR3 DNA reads TGTGCCAGCAGACAGGGAGTCGGAGAGACCCAGTACTTC.

This clonotype showed up many times. V and J are TRBV11-3 and TRBJ2-1; either TRBD1 or TRBD2 may supply D (6 bases each). Trimming took 5 bases from V and 7 from J, leaving 27 bases between them. CDR3 length: 18 amino acids. Germline values: CDR1 SGHNT, CDR2 YENEEA. The CDR3 bases are TGTGCCAGCAGCCGTAGGGGGACTCGGGACCCGCCAGAGAATGAGCAGTTCTTC. This gives the protein CASSRRGTRDPPENEQFF.